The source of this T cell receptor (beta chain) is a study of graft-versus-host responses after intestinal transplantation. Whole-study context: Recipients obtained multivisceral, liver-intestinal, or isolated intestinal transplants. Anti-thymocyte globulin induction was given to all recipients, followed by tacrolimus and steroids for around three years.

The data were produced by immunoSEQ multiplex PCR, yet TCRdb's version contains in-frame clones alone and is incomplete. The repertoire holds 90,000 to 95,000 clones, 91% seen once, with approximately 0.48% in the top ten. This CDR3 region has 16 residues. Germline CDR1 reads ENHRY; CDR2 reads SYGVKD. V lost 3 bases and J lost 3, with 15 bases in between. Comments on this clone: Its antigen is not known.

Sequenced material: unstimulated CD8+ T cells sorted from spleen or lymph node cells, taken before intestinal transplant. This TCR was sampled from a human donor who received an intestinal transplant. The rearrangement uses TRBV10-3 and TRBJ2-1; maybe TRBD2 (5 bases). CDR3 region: CAISDLERNLYNEQFF. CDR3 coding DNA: TGTGCCATCAGTGACTTAGAGCGGAACCTCTACAATGAGCAGTTCTTC.